Included here is one T cell receptor (beta chain) sequence, with context. The CDR3 has 16 residues. From germline, CDR1 is SEHNR and CDR2 FQNEAQ (reference sequence). Between the trimmed V and J ends, which lost 4 bases and 4 bases, there was a span of 18 bases. This record belongs to a study of T cells in Graves' hyperthyroidism and ophthalmopathy. Authors of the study amplified TCR beta CDR3 regions from RNA transcripts. First-round RT-PCR of the TCR CDR3 relied on the HTBI primer set. TCRdb redid the calling of the multiplex PCR reads with MiXCR, one entry per CDR3 protein. The table lists under 400,000 distinct CDR3 sequences, 18% of them singletons, with about half in the top ten.

Sequencing used blood. This clonotype originated in a woman aged 45-65 years with Graves' hyperthyroidism. This chain connects TRBV7-9 to TRBJ2-3, with D possibly TRBD2 on 6 matching bases. The chain's CDR3 is CASSSPAGFLADTQYF. CDR3 sequence (DNA): TGTGCCAGCAGCTCTCCTGCGGGGTTTCTTGCAGATACGCAGTATTTT.